This T cell receptor beta chain comes out of a study of blood T cell repertoires in COVID-19. From germline, CDR1 is ENHRY and CDR2 SYGVKD. Trimming at V came to 2 bases and at J to 7 bases, leaving 7 bases not matched to a gene. This CDR3 has 15 amino acids. The method was immunoSEQ multiplex PCR; TCRdb's version includes in-frame clones alone and lacks a portion of them. The data contain about 240,000 clones, roughly nine tenths of them seen just once; the ten biggest clones take up about 5.9%. This chain links TRBV10-3 with TRBJ1-4; 7 bases are shared with TRBD1. The sequence was collected from a man in his fifties or sixties with acute or convalescent COVID-19. Sequencing was carried out using peripheral blood. CDR3 sequence reads: CAISEGQVVREKLFF. DNA for the CDR3: TGTGCCATCAGTGAGGGACAGGTGGTACGTGAAAAACTGTTTTTT.